This T cell receptor (beta chain) was sequenced in a study of cytomegalovirus exposure and HLA in healthy donors. Study-level background: Early on, a data release was issued that held roughly 80 million unique TCRs from HLA-typed donors.

Regarding this clone: The antigen is unknown.

CDR1 and CDR2 (germline): SGDLS, YYNGEE. This CDR3 region has 15 residues. The germline V and J ends were trimmed by 1 base and 2 bases, with 13 bases remaining between them. Study-level points and caveats: As was reported, the HLA-A and HLA-B alleles of most subjects were accurately predicted from TCR beta sequences. Among the sequence variants, a highly shared cluster was likely an artifact of sequencing.

It was with 60 Vbeta and 13 Jbeta primers that the PCR ran. Sequencing used immunoSEQ multiplex PCR; TCRdb keeps in-frame clones, though not all of them. The sample shows around 200,000 clones, about 80% of them seen only once. Input material: PBMCs. The chain combines TRBV9 with TRBJ2-7; a possible D gene is TRBD2 (5 bases). This clonotype was sampled from a woman younger than 45 in good health and CMV-seropositive. The CDR3 region has the DNA TGTGCCAGCAGCGTAAGTAGCGTTTCCCCCTACGAGCAGTACTTC. Residues: CASSVSSVSPYEQYF. The variable domain in full, completed from reference TRBV9 and TRBJ2-7, reads DSGVTQTPKHLITATGQRVTLRCSPRSGDLSVYWYQQSLDQGLQFLIQYYNGEERAKGNILERFSAQQFPDLHSELNLSSLELGDSALYFCASSVSSVSPYEQYFGPGTRLTVT.